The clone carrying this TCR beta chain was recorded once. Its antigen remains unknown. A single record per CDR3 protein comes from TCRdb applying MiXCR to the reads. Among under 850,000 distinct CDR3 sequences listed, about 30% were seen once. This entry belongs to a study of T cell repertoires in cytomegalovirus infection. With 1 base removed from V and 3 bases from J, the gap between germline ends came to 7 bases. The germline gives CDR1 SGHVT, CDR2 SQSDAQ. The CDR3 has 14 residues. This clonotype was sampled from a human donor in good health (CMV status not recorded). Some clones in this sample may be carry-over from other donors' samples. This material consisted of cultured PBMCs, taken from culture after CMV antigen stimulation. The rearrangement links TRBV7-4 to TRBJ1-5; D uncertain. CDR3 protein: CASSLVGPNQPQHF. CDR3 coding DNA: TGTGCCAGCAGCTTAGTGGGCCCCAATCAGCCCCAGCATTTT.